Below, 10 T cell receptor beta chains from the same sample are listed, as sequenced in a study of blood T cells in healthy people across ages. Then a second PCR, running roughly 7 to 11 cycles, was carried out with a sample-barcoded 5' primer and a J-beta primer mix. Via MiXCR, TCRdb re-called the 5' RACE reads, giving one row per CDR3 protein. Here the sample spans about a million distinct CDR3 sequences, about 44% being singletons. Sequenced material: blood. These receptors originate from a man aged 30-40 years in good health.

This chain joins TRBV5-5 and TRBJ2-3; D gene unclear. V was pared by 0 bases and J by 2 bases, with 13 bases between. Germline V gene sequence: CDR1 SGHKS, CDR2 YYEKEE (reference sequence). The CDR3 is 16 residues long. The CDR3 here is CASSLVWQPITDTQYF. CDR3 sequence (DNA): TGTGCCAGCAGCTTGGTTTGGCAGCCTATCACAGATACGCAGTATTTT.

This rearrangement joins TRBV5-1 to TRBJ2-7, with D perhaps matching TRBD1 (6 bases). V lost 5 bases to trimming and J lost 5 bases, with 14 bases between them. CDR1 and CDR2 from the germline V gene are SGHRS and YFSETQ. The CDR3 contains 13 residues. The CDR3, as DNA: TGCGCCAGCAGGGGGTCAGGGGCCCACGAGCAGTACTTC. It is translated as CASRGSGAHEQYF.

The V call is TRBV11-2, the J call TRBJ1-4; D not resolved. Germline CDR1 is SGHAT and CDR2 is FQNNGV. The CDR3 runs to 15 residues. With 2 bases removed from V and 0 bases from J, the gap between germline ends came to 7 bases. The CDR3 here is CASSLSGTTNEKLFF. In nucleotides, the CDR3 is TGTGCCAGCAGCTTATCTGGAACAACTAATGAAAAACTGTTTTTT.

This rearrangement joins TRBV3-1 to TRBJ2-1, with D possibly matching TRBD1 (6 bases). The CDR3 loop spans 18 amino acids. Germline values: CDR1 LGHDT, CDR2 YNNKEL (reference sequence). The V end lost 2 bases, the J end lost 0 bases, and 17 bases lay between the germline ends. The CDR3 region has the DNA TGTGCCAGCAGCCAACCCCAGCAGGGGATGAGCTCCTACAATGAGCAGTTCTTC. Translation: CASSQPQQGMSSYNEQFF.

The chain joins TRBV27 to TRBJ2-4; TRBD2 matches at 14 bases. The CDR3 extends over 20 amino acids. CDR1 is MNHEY and CDR2 is SMNVEV in the germline V gene (reference sequence). Trimming at V came to 6 bases and at J to 0 bases, leaving 13 bases not matched to a gene. In DNA, the CDR3 is TGTGCCAGCAGATCGGGACTAGCGGGAGTCTCACAACTAGCCAAAAACATTCAGTACTTC. Residues: CASRSGLAGVSQLAKNIQYF.

The chain couples TRBV7-9 to TRBJ2-1; D unresolved. The V end was cut by 2 bases, the J end by 9 bases, with 17 bases between. CDR1 and CDR2 (germline): SEHNR, FQNEAQ (reference sequence). The CDR3 has 15 amino acids. The CDR3 reads CASSLSQIVMGEQFF. The CDR3, as DNA: TGTGCCAGCAGCTTAAGCCAGATCGTTATGGGTGAGCAGTTCTTC.

To note about this clonotype: One junction end disagrees with the germline gene, perhaps due to a read error. This rearrangement joins TRBV6-1 to TRBJ2-5; tentative D call: TRBD1 (5 bases). Germline-derived CDR1 and CDR2 are MNHNS and SASEGT. This CDR3 is built from 14 residues. The CDR3 coding sequence is TGTGCCAGTAGTGAATGGGGCAGACAAGAGACCCAGTACTTC. Its protein product is CASSEWGRQETQYF.

This clonotype came up many times. This chain joins TRBV25-1 and TRBJ1-2; TRBD1 aligns across 8 bases. Germline V gives CDR1 MGHDK, CDR2 SYGVNS. After removal of 8 bases from V and 2 bases from J, the junction contained 10 bases not matched to a gene. The CDR3 runs to 15 residues. The CDR3 nucleotides read TGTGCCAGCGCGACAGGGGCGGCTGACAACTATGGCTACACCTTC. Translated, it gives CASATGAADNYGYTF.

This clonotype was recorded many times. The chain carries TRBV5-1 and TRBJ2-7, with 9 bases aligning to TRBD1. The CDR3 is 14 amino acids. Germline CDR1 is SGHRS and CDR2 is YFSETQ. J lost 5 bases, V lost 6 bases, and 9 bases had no gene match. This chain's CDR3 is CASTRQGGSDEQYF. CDR3 nucleotide sequence: TGCGCCAGCACCCGACAGGGGGGGTCTGACGAGCAGTACTTC.

This clonotype appeared a few times. This chain uses TRBV5-1 with TRBJ2-3; 7 bases align to TRBD1. CDR3 length: 16 amino acids. V lost 0 bases and J lost 6; bases outside the gene matches: 10. Germline lookup yields CDR1 SGHRS and CDR2 YFSETQ. This CDR3 is CASSLEAGRRGDTQYF. For the CDR3, the DNA is TGCGCCAGCAGCTTGGAGGCAGGGCGCAGGGGGGATACGCAGTATTTT. Using reference TRBV5-1 and TRBJ2-3 for the parts outside the CDR3, the full variable domain is KAGVTQTPRYLIKTRGQQVTLSCSPISGHRSVSWYQQTPGQGLQFLFEYFSETQRNKGNFPGRFSGRQFSNSRSEMNVSTLELGDSALYLCASSLEAGRRGDTQYFGPGTRLTVL.